The 28 T cell receptor beta chains presented below share a single source sample, sequenced in a study of cytomegalovirus exposure and HLA in healthy donors. Researchers ran the PCR with 60 Vbeta and 13 Jbeta primers. The repertoire was sequenced with immunoSEQ multiplex PCR; TCRdb's copy has only in-frame clones and lacks some. The table counts roughly 78,000 clones; about 5% lies in the top ten. Sequenced sample: PBMCs. The receptors here all came from a man between 40 and 49 years old in good health and CMV-seronegative.

J is TRBJ1-2 and V is TRBV7-9, with D possibly matching TRBD1 (5 bases). V was shortened by 8 bases and J by 8 bases, with 12 bases between the two germline ends. The CDR3 length is 11 residues. Per the germline V gene, CDR1 is SEHNR and CDR2 is FQNEAQ (reference sequence). The CDR3 sequence: CASSGGDGYTF. The CDR3 nucleotides are TGTGCCAGCTCGGGGGGGGACGGCTACACCTTC.

The rearrangement uses TRBV27 and TRBJ1-2; 9 bases align to TRBD1. The V gene's germline CDR1 is MNHEY and CDR2 SMNVEV (reference sequence). Unmatched junction bases numbered 12, after V lost 6 bases and J lost 7 bases. The CDR3 consists of 15 residues. The CDR3 reads CASSPRPYRGPGYTF. CDR3 coding DNA: TGTGCCAGCAGCCCTAGGCCGTACAGGGGGCCTGGCTACACCTTC.

J is TRBJ1-5 and V is TRBV11-3; 10 bases align to TRBD1. The CDR3 runs to 14 residues. The V gene end was trimmed by 10 bases and the J gene end by 4 bases; junction bases not matched to a gene: 7. From germline, CDR1 is SGHNT and CDR2 YENEEA. The CDR3 bases are TGTGCCAAAGGGGACAGGGGTTTTAATCAGCCCCAGCATTTT. Amino acids: CAKGDRGFNQPQHF.

V gene TRBV6-6 combines with J gene TRBJ1-3; weak D call: TRBD1 (6 bases). V was cut by 5 bases and J by 0 bases, with 8 bases left in between. The CDR3 has 14 amino acids. CDR1 is MNHNY and CDR2 is SVGAGI in the germline V gene (reference sequence). The CDR3 DNA is TGTGCCAGCAGTGGGACAACCTCTGGAAACACCATATATTTT. This encodes CASSGTTSGNTIYF.

This chain links TRBV7-9 with TRBJ1-1; D is uncertain. Trimming removed 1 base from V and 3 bases from J, with 12 bases in between. In germline, CDR1 is SEHNR, CDR2 FQNEAQ (reference sequence). CDR3 length: 15 residues. The CDR3 DNA follows: TGTGCCAGCAGCTTAGTGGTCCCTCGGGACACTGAAGCTTTCTTT. Residues: CASSLVVPRDTEAFF.

The chain links TRBV7-9 to TRBJ2-7; 7 bases are a match to TRBD1. The germline CDR1 and CDR2 sequences are SEHNR and FQNEAQ (reference sequence). Losses at the gene ends were 5 bases for V and 2 bases for J; bases not matched to a gene: 12. This CDR3 spans 16 amino acids. The CDR3 sequence: CASSQSPGTATYEQYF. DNA of the CDR3: TGTGCCAGCAGCCAGAGCCCCGGGACAGCCACCTACGAGCAGTACTTC. The variable domain in full, completed from reference TRBV7-9 and TRBJ2-7, reads DTGVSQNPRHKITKRGQNVTFRCDPISEHNRLYWYRQTLGQGPEFLTYFQNEAQLEKSRLLSDRFSAERPKGSFSTLEIQRTEQGDSAMYLCASSQSPGTATYEQYFGPGTRLTVT.

This chain uses TRBV6-5 with TRBJ2-7; 8 bases are a match to TRBD1. With V trimmed by 6 bases and J by 2 bases, 6 bases remained unmatched. The CDR3 sequence is 14 residues long. CDR1 is MNHEY, CDR2 SVGAGI, per germline. The CDR3, as DNA: TGTGCCAGCAGAGACAGGGGTCTAACCTACGAGCAGTACTTC. Its translation: CASRDRGLTYEQYF.

The rearrangement uses TRBV5-4 and TRBJ1-4; no definite D call. Trimming shortened V by 1 base and J by 7 bases, and 11 bases separated the two germline ends. Germline CDR1 reads SGHNT; CDR2 reads YYREEE (reference sequence). CDR3 size: 14 residues. The CDR3 nucleotides are TGTGCCAGCAGCTTGCCCGGGGAGGGTGAAAAACTGTTTTTT. Translated: CASSLPGEGEKLFF.

The rearrangement uses TRBV4-1 and TRBJ1-3, with a weak D call TRBD1 (5 bases). V was clipped by 1 base and J by 4 bases, with 5 bases between them. Germline values: CDR1 MGHRA, CDR2 YSYEKL. This CDR3 spans 13 amino acids. The DNA for the CDR3 is TGCGCCAGCAGCCAAGGACAGGGAAACACCATATATTTT. Its protein product is CASSQGQGNTIYF.

The chain joins TRBV7-2 to TRBJ2-7, with D possibly matching TRBD2 (10 bases). Trimming stripped 6 bases from V and 3 bases from J, with 24 bases between. The CDR3 runs to 17 residues. CDR1 and CDR2 from the germline V gene are SGHTA and FQGNSA. CDR3 amino acids: CASRQLAGQGLDYEQYF. CDR3 bases: TGTGCCAGCAGACAACTAGCGGGACAGGGTTTAGACTACGAGCAGTACTTC.

The chain links TRBV6-5 to TRBJ2-5; D not certain. The end of the DNA fits TRBJ2-7 better, so the J call may be wrong. The CDR3 totals 15 residues. From germline, CDR1 is MNHEY and CDR2 SVGAGI. The CDR3 DNA follows: TGTGCCAGCAGTTACTCGAAAGTGAACTTCTACGAGCAGTACTTC. Protein: CASSYSKVNFYEQYF.

CDR3 bases: TGTGCTAGTGGTTTAGCGGGACAGGGGACGGCGCTGTTTTTT. This codes for CASGLAGQGTALFF. The chain employs TRBV12-5 and TRBJ2-2, with 10 positions matching TRBD1. V lost 3 bases to trimming and J lost 13 bases; unmatched junction nucleotides: 8. The V gene's germline CDR1 is LGHNT and CDR2 FRNRAP. The CDR3 is 14 residues long. Drawing the rest from reference TRBV12-5 and TRBJ2-2, the complete variable domain is DARVTQTPRHKVTEMGQEVTMRCQPILGHNTVFWYRQTMMQGLELLAYFRNRAPLDDSGMPKDRFSAEMPDATLATLKIQPSEPRDSAVYFCASGLAGQGTALFFGEGSRLTVL.

V and J are TRBV11-2 and TRBJ2-7; maybe TRBD1 (6 bases). Looked up from germline, CDR1 is SGHAT and CDR2 is FQNNGV. This CDR3 spans 14 amino acids. Trimming cost V 3 bases and J 2 bases, with 11 bases left between them. The chain's CDR3 is CASSFGQGTYEQYF. In nucleotides, the CDR3 is TGTGCCAGCAGCTTTGGGCAGGGGACCTACGAGCAGTACTTC.

The gene calls are TRBV7-2 and TRBJ2-7; tentatively, D is TRBD1 (5 bases). From germline, CDR1 is SGHTA and CDR2 FQGNSA. This CDR3 is built from 14 residues. The V gene lost 0 bases and the J gene lost 7 bases, with 13 bases spanning the gap. The CDR3 bases are TGTGCCAGCAGCTTAGCGGTCAGGGCAGGGGAGCAGTACTTC. The encoded protein is CASSLAVRAGEQYF.

The chain links TRBV29-1 to TRBJ2-7; 10 bases are shared with TRBD1. V lost 3 bases and J lost 4; bases outside the gene matches: 3. The CDR3 extends over 13 amino acids. The V gene's germline CDR1 is SQVTM and CDR2 ANQGSEA. The chain's CDR3 is CSVETGGRYEQYF. CDR3 sequence (DNA): TGCAGCGTTGAGACAGGGGGCCGGTACGAGCAGTACTTC.

V gene TRBV6-1 combines with J gene TRBJ2-7; TRBD1 matches 9 bases. The CDR3 is 19 residues long. V shed 3 bases and J 0 bases; nucleotides not matched to a gene: 15. Germline CDR1 reads MNHNS; CDR2 reads SASEGT. The CDR3 is CASSDGGTGQYYFSYEQYF. Here the CDR3 DNA reads TGTGCCAGCAGTGACGGAGGGACAGGGCAATATTATTTCTCCTACGAGCAGTACTTC.

V and J are TRBV19 and TRBJ2-7, with 9 bases fitting TRBD2. Germline V gives CDR1 LNHDA, CDR2 SQIVND (reference sequence). This CDR3 comprises 15 residues. V gave up 4 bases and J gave up 6 bases; unmatched junction bases: 10. This chain's CDR3 is CASSTTSGPLSEQYF. CDR3 nucleotide sequence: TGTGCCAGTAGTACGACTAGCGGCCCTCTATCCGAGCAGTACTTC.

The V gene is TRBV7-6, the J gene TRBJ1-5; D remains ambiguous. The CDR3 runs to 13 residues. V lost 1 base to trimming and J lost 9 bases, with 10 bases between them. The germline V gene has CDR1 SGHVS and CDR2 FNYEAQ. The CDR3 DNA reads TGTGCCAGCAGCTTAGAAAAGGAGCTGCCCCAGCATTTT. This sequence encodes CASSLEKELPQHF.

The gene calls are TRBV5-1 and TRBJ2-4, with D perhaps TRBD2 (6 bases). There are 15 residues in the CDR3. The V gene's germline CDR1 is SGHRS and CDR2 YFSETQ. Deletions cut 4 bases from V and 8 bases from J, with 19 bases between. CDR3 sequence reads: CASSPEPGSIDIQYF. CDR3 DNA: TGCGCCAGCAGCCCGGAGCCCGGGAGTATCGACATTCAGTACTTC.

V gene TRBV19 combines with J gene TRBJ1-5, with TRBD1 as a possible D gene (5 bases). Between the trimmed V and J ends, which lost 3 bases and 9 bases, there was a span of 15 bases. The germline V gene encodes CDR1 LNHDA and CDR2 SQIVND (reference sequence). The CDR3 is 14 amino acids. CDR3 coding DNA: TGTGCCAGTAGTATGGTTCCGGGCCAGGGGCCCCAGCATTTT. This sequence encodes CASSMVPGQGPQHF. The whole variable domain, filled in from reference TRBV19 and TRBJ1-5, reads DGGITQSPKYLFRKEGQNVTLSCEQNLNHDAMYWYRQDPGQGLRLIYYSQIVNDFQKGDIAEGYSVSREKKESFPLTVTSAQKNPTAFYLCASSMVPGQGPQHFGDGTRLSIL.

The chain couples TRBV4-3 to TRBJ1-2; D call uncertain. Looked up from germline, CDR1 is LGHNA and CDR2 is YSLEER. The CDR3 is 16 residues long. Between the trimmed V and J ends, which lost 1 base and 2 bases, there was a span of 14 bases. CDR3: CASSQGSGSANYGYTF. CDR3 bases: TGCGCCAGCAGCCAAGGAAGCGGTTCGGCAAACTATGGCTACACCTTC.

The chain employs TRBV7-8 and TRBJ1-2; D ambiguous. The CDR3 contains 17 residues. Trimming stripped 1 base from V and 8 bases from J, with 23 bases between. CDR1 is SGHVS, CDR2 FQNEAQ, per germline. The CDR3 DNA follows: TGTGCCAGCAGCTTAGGAAGGCGTCGGGGTTCTTCGGGGGGCTACACCTTC. The encoded protein is CASSLGRRRGSSGGYTF.

The chain carries TRBV28 and TRBJ1-4, with 7 positions matching TRBD1. Trimming at V came to 3 bases and at J to 3 bases, leaving 1 base not matched to a gene. The CDR3 runs 14 residues. Germline CDR1 reads MDHEN; CDR2 reads SYDVKM. The CDR3 here is CASSLQGANEKLFF. As DNA, the CDR3 is TGTGCCAGCAGTTTGCAGGGGGCTAATGAAAAACTGTTTTTT.

The CDR3 DNA reads TGCGCCAGCAGCCCCACTAGCGGGAGGGCCCAAGAGACCCAGTACTTC. It codes for CASSPTSGRAQETQYF. V is TRBV4-1 and J is TRBJ2-5; 13 nucleotides agree with TRBD2. Germline V gene lookup returns CDR1 MGHRA and CDR2 YSYEKL. This CDR3 contains 16 residues. The junction had 3 bases not matched to a gene; V was cut back by 4 bases and J by 1 base.

The CDR3 sequence is CAWSLGRDLLDTQYF. The CDR3 DNA is TGTGCCTGGAGCCTCGGGAGAGACCTCCTAGATACGCAGTATTTT. The rearrangement links TRBV30 to TRBJ2-3, with a possible D match to TRBD2 (6 bases). The CDR3 covers 15 residues. In germline, CDR1 is GTSNPN, CDR2 SVGIG (reference sequence). The V gene lost 3 bases and the J gene lost 5 bases, with 18 bases spanning the gap. The full variable domain, with the rest looked up from reference TRBV30 and TRBJ2-3, is SQTIHQWPATLVQPVGSPLSLECTVEGTSNPNLYWYRQAAGRGLQLLFYSVGIGQISSEVPQNLSASRPQDRQFILSSKKLLLSDSGFYLCAWSLGRDLLDTQYFGPGTRLTVL.

Comment on this clone: The sample has other DNA sequences that encode this CDR3 too. The gene calls are TRBV30 and TRBJ2-1, with TRBD2 matching over 13 bases. The CDR3 covers 19 residues. Germline lookup yields CDR1 GTSNPN and CDR2 SVGIG (reference sequence). With 5 bases clipped from V and 0 bases from J, the junction kept 13 bases outside the gene matches. In DNA form, the CDR3 reads TGTGCCTGGGGGGGGGTGGGACTAGCGGGACTGAGCTCCTACAATGAGCAGTTCTTC. Its translation is CAWGGVGLAGLSSYNEQFF.

This chain links TRBV29-1 with TRBJ2-5; tentatively, D is TRBD1 (6 bases). Germline V gene sequence: CDR1 SQVTM, CDR2 ANQGSEA. The CDR3 is 12 amino acids. Between the trimmed V and J ends, which lost 7 bases and 5 bases, there was a span of 14 bases. The CDR3 DNA is TGCAGCGGGAGTCAGGGGTATGAGACCCAGTACTTC. Translated, it gives CSGSQGYETQYF.

The chain employs TRBV9 and TRBJ2-3, with D possibly being TRBD2 (7 bases). Germline CDR1 is SGDLS and CDR2 is YYNGEE. The CDR3 sequence is 17 residues long. V was shortened by 0 bases and J by 2 bases, with 16 bases between the two germline ends. The DNA of the CDR3 is TGTGCCAGCAGCGTAGATCAAGCGGGGACACTCACAGATACGCAGTATTTT. It specifies CASSVDQAGTLTDTQYF. Combining the CDR3 with reference TRBV9 and TRBJ2-3 gives the whole variable domain DSGVTQTPKHLITATGQRVTLRCSPRSGDLSVYWYQQSLDQGLQFLIQYYNGEERAKGNILERFSAQQFPDLHSELNLSSLELGDSALYFCASSVDQAGTLTDTQYFGPGTRLTVL.